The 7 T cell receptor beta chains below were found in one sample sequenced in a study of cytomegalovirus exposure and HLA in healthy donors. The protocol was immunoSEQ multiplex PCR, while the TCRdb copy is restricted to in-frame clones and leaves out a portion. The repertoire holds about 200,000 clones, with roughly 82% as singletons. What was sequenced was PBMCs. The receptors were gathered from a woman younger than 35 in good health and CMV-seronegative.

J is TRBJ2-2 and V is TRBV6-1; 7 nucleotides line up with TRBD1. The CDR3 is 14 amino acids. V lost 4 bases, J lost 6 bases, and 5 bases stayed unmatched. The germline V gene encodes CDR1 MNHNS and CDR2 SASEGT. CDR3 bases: TGTGCCAGCAGTGGATTTACAGGGGCCGGGGAGCTGTTTTTT. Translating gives CASSGFTGAGELFF.

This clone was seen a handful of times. The DNA of the CDR3 is TGTGCCTGGAGGCAGGGGGGAGGCAATCAGCCCCAGCATTTT. Residues: CAWRQGGGNQPQHF. The chain is built from TRBV30 and TRBJ1-5; 7 bases map to TRBD1. Per germline, CDR1 GTSNPN and CDR2 SVGIG (reference sequence). The V segment lost 3 bases and the J segment 2 bases; nucleotides outside the gene matches: 4. CDR3 length: 14 amino acids.

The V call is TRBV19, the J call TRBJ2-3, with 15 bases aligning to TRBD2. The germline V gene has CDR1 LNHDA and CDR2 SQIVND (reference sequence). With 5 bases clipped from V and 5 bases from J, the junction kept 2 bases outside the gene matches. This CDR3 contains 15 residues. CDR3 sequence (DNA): TGTGCCAGTAGTTGGACTAGCGGGGGGGAAGATACGCAGTATTTT. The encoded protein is CASSWTSGGEDTQYF.

CDR3 residues: CASSVAWRARTDTQYF. The CDR3 nucleotides read TGTGCCAGCAGCGTAGCCTGGAGGGCCCGGACAGATACGCAGTATTTT. This chain joins TRBV9 and TRBJ2-3, with a weak D call TRBD2 (6 bases). CDR1 and CDR2 (germline): SGDLS, YYNGEE. The CDR3 sequence is 16 residues long. V was pared by 0 bases and J by 3 bases, with 14 bases between.

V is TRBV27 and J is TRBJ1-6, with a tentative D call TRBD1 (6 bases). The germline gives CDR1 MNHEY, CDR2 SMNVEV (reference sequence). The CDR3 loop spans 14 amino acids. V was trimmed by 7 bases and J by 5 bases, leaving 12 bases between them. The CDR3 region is CASNLHRDNSPLHF. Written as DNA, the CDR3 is TGTGCCAGCAACCTCCACAGGGATAATTCACCCCTCCACTTT.

The CDR3 protein is CASSGGGTGGSEQYF. For the CDR3, the DNA is TGTGCCAGTAGTGGCGGAGGGACAGGGGGCTCCGAGCAGTACTTC. The chain joins TRBV19 to TRBJ2-7; 12 bases fit TRBD1. The CDR3 is 15 residues long. Trimming at V came to 5 bases and at J to 6 bases, leaving 8 bases not matched to a gene. Germline CDR1 LNHDA, CDR2 SQIVND (reference sequence).

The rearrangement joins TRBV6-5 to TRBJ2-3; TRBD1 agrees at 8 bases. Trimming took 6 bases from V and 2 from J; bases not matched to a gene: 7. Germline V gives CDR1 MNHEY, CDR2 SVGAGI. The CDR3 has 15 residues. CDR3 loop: CASRDRGRDTDTQYF. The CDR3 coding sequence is TGTGCCAGCAGAGACAGGGGCCGGGACACAGATACGCAGTATTTT.